The source of this T cell receptor beta chain is a study of shared clonotypes between healthy human individuals. Here immunoSEQ multiplex PCR was the method, and the copy in TCRdb shows in-frame clones only, minus some. The data contain around 2.1 million clones, roughly 91% of them singletons. In germline, CDR1 is MDHEN, CDR2 SYDVKM. V dropped 0 bases and J dropped 6 bases, with 3 bases sitting between them. The CDR3 contains 12 residues. Naive-designated CD8 cells lacked CD45RO, were positively enriched for CCR7, and omitted terminally differentiated effector memory CD45RA+ cells. The TCR comes from a man between 18 and 29 years old in good health. Some clones in this sample may be carry-over from other donors' samples. The chain has TRBV28 and TRBJ2-1; D uncertain. Sequencing was performed on naive CD8+ T cells from PBMCs. In DNA, the CDR3 is TGTGCCAGCAGTTTATGGCTCAATGAGCAGTTCTTC. Its protein product is CASSLWLNEQFF.